A single sample is the source of the 30 T cell receptor beta chains below, sequenced in a study of CD8 T cells in Susac syndrome. Random hexamers were used to reverse transcribe roughly 0.5 to 1 ug of RNA. TCRdb re-derived calls from the immunoSEQ multiplex PCR reads in MiXCR, one entry per CDR3 protein. In the table there are 130,000 to 150,000 distinct CDR3 sequences, 94% of which are singletons. The sequenced sample consisted of CD8+ T cells from PBMCs. The origin of the receptors is a human donor in good health.

The rearrangement joins TRBV25-1 to TRBJ1-3; D is perhaps TRBD1 (6 bases). The CDR3 spans 14 residues. V lost 3 bases and J lost 8, with 14 bases in between. Germline CDR1 and CDR2: MGHDK and SYGVNS. The CDR3 sequence is CASSDGGRGDTIYF. Written as DNA, the CDR3 is TGTGCCAGCAGTGACGGGGGGCGAGGGGACACCATATATTTT.

The chain links TRBV5-4 to TRBJ2-3; D not certain. This CDR3 spans 15 amino acids. V gave up 3 bases and J gave up 2 bases, with 13 bases separating them. CDR1 and CDR2 (germline): SGHNT, YYREEE (reference sequence). CDR3 loop: CASSSITEPTDTQYF. The CDR3 bases are TGTGCCAGCAGCTCAATCACGGAGCCCACAGATACGCAGTATTTT.

V and J are TRBV7-8 and TRBJ2-5; no clear D gene. Germline V gene sequence: CDR1 SGHVS, CDR2 FQNEAQ. The CDR3 is 14 residues long. Trimming removed 4 bases at V and 2 bases at J, with 11 bases between. The CDR3 nucleotides are TGTGCCAGCAGCTCCTGGACGGATCAAGAGACCCAGTACTTC. Its protein product is CASSSWTDQETQYF.

As regards this clonotype: A read error may produce the germline difference seen at one junction end. J is TRBJ1-1 and V is TRBV30, with unresolved D. CDR1 GTSNPN and CDR2 SVGIG come from the germline V gene (reference sequence). The CDR3 extends over 15 amino acids. This CDR3 is CAGRRVVGLDTEAFF. The CDR3 DNA reads TGTGCCGGGAGAAGGGTTGTAGGGCTTGACACTGAAGCTTTCTTT. Based on the CDR3 plus reference TRBV30 and TRBJ1-1, the full variable domain is SQTIHQWPATLVQPVGSPLSLECTVEGTSNPNLYWYRQAAGRGLQLLFYSVGIGQISSEVPQNLSASRPQDRQFILSSKKLLLSDSGFYLCAGRRVVGLDTEAFFGQGTRLTVV.

The chain's CDR3 is CSARGRGLYNEQFF. In DNA, the CDR3 is TGCAGTGCGAGGGGGCGGGGACTTTACAATGAGCAGTTCTTC. The chain uses TRBV20-1 and TRBJ2-1, with D perhaps TRBD1 (7 bases). V was trimmed by 6 bases and J by 4 bases, leaving 16 bases between them. CDR1 is DFQATT and CDR2 is SNEGSKA in the germline V gene (reference sequence). This CDR3 contains 14 residues.

This chain connects TRBV20-1 to TRBJ2-1, with 10 positions matching TRBD2. After removal of 2 bases from V and 8 bases from J, the junction contained 9 bases not matched to a gene. Germline-derived CDR1 and CDR2 are DFQATT and SNEGSKA (reference sequence). The CDR3 loop spans 15 amino acids. CDR3 loop: CSARPLAGGIDEQFF. The CDR3 region has the DNA TGCAGTGCTAGACCGTTAGCGGGAGGTATCGATGAGCAGTTCTTC.

The V gene is TRBV13, the J gene TRBJ2-7; 8 bases match TRBD2. V was pared by 5 bases and J by 4 bases, with 13 bases of the junction left unmatched. CDR1 PRHDT and CDR2 FYEKMQ come from the germline V gene (reference sequence). CDR3 size: 16 residues. CDR3 sequence: CASSPRGAGVRYEQYF. The CDR3 coding sequence is TGTGCCAGCAGCCCCCGGGGAGCGGGAGTGAGGTACGAGCAGTACTTC.

The chain joins TRBV29-1 to TRBJ2-7; 9 nucleotides match TRBD1. CDR3 length equals 13 residues. Germline trimming cut 3 bases from V and 4 bases from J; bases unmatched to any gene: 4. Per the germline V gene, CDR1 is SQVTM and CDR2 is ANQGSEA. The CDR3 here is CSVEGQGQYEQYF. DNA for the CDR3: TGCAGCGTTGAGGGACAGGGCCAGTACGAGCAGTACTTC.

V is TRBV29-1 and J is TRBJ2-3; 9 bases are shared with TRBD2. Germline V CDR1 and CDR2: SQVTM, ANQGSEA. Trimming cost V 2 bases and J 5 bases; bases outside gene matches: 8. The CDR3 is 15 amino acids. The CDR3 spells CSVELAGGPVDTQYF. CDR3 sequence (DNA): TGCAGCGTTGAATTGGCGGGAGGGCCGGTAGATACGCAGTATTTT.

V gene TRBV7-9 combines with J gene TRBJ2-2; D remains unclear. The V end was cut by 7 bases, the J end by 6 bases, with 6 bases between. This CDR3 comprises 11 residues. The germline CDR1 and CDR2 sequences are SEHNR and FQNEAQ (reference sequence). CDR3 sequence (DNA): TGTGCCAGCAACGTTCCCGGGGAGCTGTTTTTT. Encoded protein: CASNVPGELFF.

The rearrangement uses TRBV27 and TRBJ1-2; D uncertain. Germline assignment: CDR1 MNHEY and CDR2 SMNVEV (reference sequence). There are 14 residues in the CDR3. Trimming cost V 4 bases and J 2 bases, with 11 bases left between them. CDR3 nucleotide sequence: TGTGCCAGCAGTTACAGTCAGTCGAACTATGGCTACACCTTC. It specifies CASSYSQSNYGYTF.

V and J are TRBV5-1 and TRBJ2-3, with a weak D call TRBD2 (6 bases). V lost 0 bases, J lost 1 base, and 12 bases lay in between. This CDR3 spans 16 amino acids. CDR1 and CDR2 from the germline V gene are SGHRS and YFSETQ. Here the CDR3 reads CASSLDGGMGTDTQYF. The CDR3 DNA reads TGCGCCAGCAGCTTGGATGGGGGGATGGGCACAGATACGCAGTATTTT.

In DNA form, the CDR3 reads TGTGCCAGCAGTCCGTCCGGGGACCGAACAAGGATAGTCACAGATACGCAGTATTTT. It yields the protein CASSPSGDRTRIVTDTQYF. The V gene is TRBV6-2 or TRBV6-3, the J gene TRBJ2-3, with D perhaps being TRBD1 or TRBD2 (5 bases each). Germline V gene data show CDR1 as MNHEY and CDR2 as SVGEGT. The CDR3 consists of 19 residues. The V gene lost 5 bases and the J gene lost 2 bases, with 26 bases spanning the gap.

The chain joins TRBV27 to TRBJ2-5, with D possibly TRBD2 on 5 matching bases. CDR1 is MNHEY, CDR2 SMNVEV, per germline (reference sequence). CDR3 size: 15 residues. Trimming removed 4 bases at V and 2 bases at J, with 14 bases between. CDR3 amino acids: CASSSGGSMQETQYF. The DNA of the CDR3 is TGTGCCAGCAGTTCTGGTGGGAGTATGCAAGAGACCCAGTACTTC.

The chain has TRBV9 and TRBJ1-2; no definite D call. Trimming cost V 0 bases and J 2 bases, with 5 bases left between them. The CDR3 spans 13 residues. Germline CDR1 and CDR2: SGDLS and YYNGEE. CDR3 sequence reads: CASSVEENYGYTF. CDR3 DNA sequence: TGTGCCAGCAGCGTAGAAGAAAACTATGGCTACACCTTC.

This clonotype was picked up one time. The chain joins TRBV28 to TRBJ2-4; D might be TRBD2 (6 bases). Germline CDR1 reads MDHEN; CDR2 reads SYDVKM. The CDR3 is 16 residues long. The germline V and J ends were trimmed by 5 bases and 7 bases, with 21 bases remaining between them. CDR3 nucleotide sequence: TGTGCCAGCAGTCCCCGGGCCGGGACTGTTTTTAACATTCAGTACTTC. This encodes CASSPRAGTVFNIQYF.

The rearrangement joins TRBV5-4 to TRBJ2-1; D is undetermined. There are 12 residues in the CDR3. Between the trimmed V and J ends, which lost 3 bases and 7 bases, there was a span of 8 bases. Germline V CDR1 and CDR2: SGHNT, YYREEE (reference sequence). DNA of the CDR3: TGTGCCAGCAGCTGGGCATTGAATGAGCAGTTCTTC. Translation gives CASSWALNEQFF.

The rearrangement uses TRBV14 and TRBJ1-1, with D unresolved. Germline CDR1 is SGHDN and CDR2 is FVKESK. The CDR3 totals 14 residues. The V gene lost 3 bases and the J gene lost 0 bases, with 8 bases spanning the gap. This chain's CDR3 is CASSQYNVNTEAFF. The CDR3 nucleotides are TGTGCCAGCAGCCAGTACAATGTGAACACTGAAGCTTTCTTT.

The rearrangement joins TRBV24-1 to TRBJ2-5; tentative D call: TRBD2 (5 bases). Trimming took 6 bases from V and 0 from J, leaving 19 bases between them. CDR3 length: 17 residues. In germline, CDR1 is KGHDR, CDR2 SFDVKD. CDR3 in amino acids: CATSWLDFPGNQETQYF. CDR3 coding DNA: TGTGCCACCAGTTGGTTGGACTTTCCAGGAAACCAAGAGACCCAGTACTTC.

This chain links TRBV29-1 with TRBJ2-3; 8 bases line up with TRBD2. After removal of 7 bases from V and 2 bases from J, the junction contained 11 bases not matched to a gene. The germline gives CDR1 SQVTM, CDR2 ANQGSEA. This CDR3 spans 15 amino acids. CDR3 loop: CSGSGGSWPTDTQYF. The DNA for the CDR3 is TGCAGCGGGAGCGGGGGCAGTTGGCCCACAGATACGCAGTATTTT.

The V call is TRBV20-1, the J call TRBJ2-7, with 7 bases aligning to TRBD2. From germline, CDR1 is DFQATT and CDR2 SNEGSKA (reference sequence). The length of the CDR3 is 14 residues. V was pared by 3 bases and J by 0 bases, with 5 bases of the junction left unmatched. DNA for the CDR3: TGCAGTGCTAGGGATCTAGCGGCCTCCTACGAGCAGTACTTC. Translating it yields CSARDLAASYEQYF.

The rearrangement links TRBV12-3 or TRBV12-4 to TRBJ1-1; no firm D call. The CDR3 loop spans 12 amino acids. V lost 3 bases and J lost 8, with 10 bases in between. CDR3 DNA: TGTGCCAGCAGTTTTCCGGGCTCCGAAGCTTTCTTT. Amino acids: CASSFPGSEAFF.

The gene calls are TRBV20-1 and TRBJ2-1; D tentatively fits TRBD1 or TRBD2 (5 bases each). The CDR3 sequence is 13 residues long. Trimming removed 6 bases at V and 10 bases at J, with 19 bases between. Germline V CDR1 and CDR2: DFQATT, SNEGSKA (reference sequence). CDR3 sequence (DNA): TGCAGTGCAAGGGTCGCCGGGACGGAAGAGCAGTTCTTC. This sequence encodes CSARVAGTEEQFF.

The chain is built from TRBV13 and TRBJ2-7, with no clear D. Trimming stripped 6 bases from V and 3 bases from J, with 21 bases between. The CDR3 totals 16 residues. Germline V gene lookup returns CDR1 PRHDT and CDR2 FYEKMQ (reference sequence). In nucleotides, the CDR3 is TGTGCCAGCAGTTCAACCACTGGATGGGTACACTACGAGCAGTACTTC. The encoded protein is CASSSTTGWVHYEQYF.

A single count supports this clonotype. The CDR3 reads CSGGQGAIEAFF. The CDR3 nucleotides read TGCAGCGGGGGACAGGGGGCAATTGAAGCTTTCTTT. This chain links TRBV29-1 with TRBJ1-1, with TRBD1 matching over 12 bases. CDR1 is SQVTM, CDR2 ANQGSEA, per germline. The trim removed 7 bases at V and 7 bases at J, leaving 4 bases unmatched. The CDR3 sequence is 12 residues long.

The chain uses TRBV20-1 and TRBJ2-7; tentatively, D is TRBD2 (5 bases). Trimming pared 6 bases from V and 7 bases from J, leaving 16 bases between. This CDR3 region has 12 residues. Germline CDR1 DFQATT, CDR2 SNEGSKA (reference sequence). CDR3 coding DNA: TGCAGTGCAGAGACCCGGGGAAGGGAGCAGTACTTC. It yields the protein CSAETRGREQYF.

The rearrangement links TRBV27 to TRBJ2-4; unclear D gene. The CDR3 totals 14 residues. In germline, CDR1 is MNHEY, CDR2 SMNVEV (reference sequence). Deletions cut 3 bases from V and 5 bases from J, with 11 bases between. The CDR3 sequence: CASSFGNQENIQYF. CDR3 nucleotides: TGTGCCAGCAGTTTCGGCAACCAAGAAAACATTCAGTACTTC.

This rearrangement joins TRBV27 to TRBJ2-3; 8 bases align to TRBD2. The CDR3 is 14 amino acids. J was trimmed by 6 bases and V by 6 bases; bases with no gene match: 8. Germline CDR1 MNHEY, CDR2 SMNVEV (reference sequence). This CDR3 reads CASSGTRGADTQYF. As DNA, the CDR3 is TGTGCCAGCAGCGGGACTAGGGGGGCGGATACGCAGTATTTT.

The chain combines TRBV2 with TRBJ2-1; D might be TRBD2 (5 bases). The CDR3 has 13 amino acids. Per the germline V gene, CDR1 is SNHLY and CDR2 is FYNNEI. V shed 7 bases and J shed 9 bases, with 16 bases lying between them. CDR3 residues: CASIRLGAGEQFF. In DNA form, the CDR3 reads TGTGCCAGCATTAGATTGGGAGCTGGTGAGCAGTTCTTC.

The chain links TRBV7-2 to TRBJ1-1, with TRBD1 matching 10 bases. The CDR3 runs to 14 residues. Germline loops: CDR1 SGHTA, CDR2 FQGNSA. Trimming removed 6 bases from V and 6 bases from J; junction bases left unmatched: 7. CDR3 sequence: CASRTGGLGAEAFF. The CDR3 DNA reads TGTGCCAGCAGGACAGGGGGCTTGGGGGCTGAAGCTTTCTTT.